A selection of T cell receptor beta chains follows, all from one sample in a study of T-cell memory formation after mild COVID-19. MiXCR, run by TCRdb on the 5' RACE reads, gives a single entry per CDR3 protein. The top ten clones hold approximately 22% of a sample with roughly 200,000 distinct CDR3 sequences, 20% to 25% of them seen once. What was sequenced was PBMCs or a T cell subset sorted from them (not recorded which). The origin of the receptors is an adult woman who had mild COVID-19 (a few samples of this study predate the infection). Cell type and time point are not known. The CDR3 runs from the conserved cysteine through the conserved F or W. Fields, in order: V gene, clone size, D gene, J gene, CDR3 DNA, CDR3 protein. D genes are given only for firm matches. Expanded clones are given a class, and other clones once, few, many or no size at all.

v_gene: TRBV4-1
abundance: many
d_gene: TRBD1
j_gene: TRBJ2-4
CDR3nt: TGCGCCAGCAGCCTCGGGACAGGCCAAAACATTCAGTACTTC
CDR3aa: CASSLGTGQNIQYF

v_gene: TRBV6-5
abundance: -
d_gene: TRBD1
j_gene: TRBJ2-7
CDR3nt: TGTGCCAGCAGTCCGACAGGGGACTTCACCTACGAGCAGTACTTC
CDR3aa: CASSPTGDFTYEQYF

v_gene: TRBV14
abundance: -
d_gene: TRBD1
j_gene: TRBJ2-1
CDR3nt: TGTGCCAGCAGGGCCGGGACAGCGACTTGGAATGAGCAGTTCTTC
CDR3aa: CASRAGTATWNEQFF

v_gene: TRBV20-1
abundance: -
d_gene: -
j_gene: TRBJ2-7
CDR3nt: TGCAGTGCCTTAGGCAAGCTCCGAAAGTCCTACGAGCAGTACTTC
CDR3aa: CSALGKLRKSYEQYF

v_gene: TRBV5-8
abundance: few
d_gene: TRBD1
j_gene: TRBJ1-4
CDR3nt: TGTGCCAGCAGCCCTCCGGGACAGCTTAATGAAAAACTGTTTTTT
CDR3aa: CASSPPGQLNEKLFF

v_gene: TRBV5-6
abundance: many
d_gene: -
j_gene: TRBJ1-5
CDR3nt: TGTGCCAGCAGCTTGTACCCGGGGAACCAGCCCCAGCATTTT
CDR3aa: CASSLYPGNQPQHF

v_gene: TRBV7-9
abundance: -
d_gene: -
j_gene: TRBJ2-1
CDR3nt: TGTGCCAGCAGCCCTGCCCGGGGGAGCTCCTACAATGAGCAGTTCTTC
CDR3aa: CASSPARGSSYNEQFF

v_gene: TRBV24-1
abundance: -
d_gene: -
j_gene: TRBJ2-3
CDR3nt: TGTGCCACCAGTGATTCGACGGACGGGACTAGCACAGATACGCAGTATTTT
CDR3aa: CATSDSTDGTSTDTQYF

v_gene: TRBV4-2
abundance: -
d_gene: -
j_gene: TRBJ2-5
CDR3nt: TGTGCCAGCAGTGAGGTTTTCCAAGAGACCCAGTACTTC
CDR3aa: CASSEVFQETQYF

v_gene: TRBV4-1
abundance: -
d_gene: -
j_gene: TRBJ1-1
CDR3nt: TGCGCCAGCAGAGGGGGGATCATGAACACTGAAGCTTTCTTT
CDR3aa: CASRGGIMNTEAFF

v_gene: TRBV24-1
abundance: many
d_gene: TRBD2
j_gene: TRBJ2-1
CDR3nt: TGTGCCACCAGTGATCCGGGACTAGCGGGAGTTGAGCAGTTCTTC
CDR3aa: CATSDPGLAGVEQFF

v_gene: TRBV5-5
abundance: -
d_gene: TRBD2
j_gene: TRBJ2-5
CDR3nt: TGTGCCAGCAGCATTACGGCTAGCGGGGGGCCCCTTTGGGAGACCCAGTACTTC
CDR3aa: CASSITASGGPLWETQYF

v_gene: TRBV7-6
abundance: -
d_gene: -
j_gene: TRBJ1-4
CDR3nt: TGTGCCAGCAGCTTAGGGGTGGGAGATGAAAAACTGTTTTTT
CDR3aa: CASSLGVGDEKLFF

v_gene: TRBV7-9
abundance: -
d_gene: -
j_gene: TRBJ1-5
CDR3nt: TGTGCCAGCAGCTCTCAGGGATTCGGCAATCAGCCCCAGCATTTT
CDR3aa: CASSSQGFGNQPQHF

v_gene: TRBV4-1
abundance: -
d_gene: TRBD2
j_gene: TRBJ2-3
CDR3nt: TGCGCCAGCAGCCATCGAGCGGGACCTAGCACAGATACGCAGTATTTT
CDR3aa: CASSHRAGPSTDTQYF

v_gene: TRBV6-5
abundance: few
d_gene: TRBD1
j_gene: TRBJ1-2
CDR3nt: TGTGCCAGTCGGACAGGGAATAATGGCTACACCTTC
CDR3aa: CASRTGNNGYTF

v_gene: TRBV29-1
abundance: few
d_gene: -
j_gene: TRBJ1-2
CDR3nt: TGCAGCGTTCGGACAGAAAACTTTCTTTATGGCTACACCTTC
CDR3aa: CSVRTENFLYGYTF

v_gene: TRBV7-8
abundance: many
d_gene: -
j_gene: TRBJ1-2
CDR3nt: TGTGCCAGCAGCTTAGTTCTGGAAACCTATGGCTACACCTTC
CDR3aa: CASSLVLETYGYTF

v_gene: TRBV7-9
abundance: few
d_gene: -
j_gene: TRBJ2-7
CDR3nt: TGTGCCAGCAGCTCAGTCAGCTTCCAGCAGTACTTC
CDR3aa: CASSSVSFQQYF

v_gene: TRBV5-6
abundance: -
d_gene: -
j_gene: TRBJ2-2
CDR3nt: TGTGCCAGCAGCGTAGCAAGCACCGGGGAGCTGTTTTTT
CDR3aa: CASSVASTGELFF

v_gene: TRBV6-5
abundance: once
d_gene: TRBD2
j_gene: TRBJ2-1
CDR3nt: TGTGCCAGCAGTTACCCCGGACTAGCGGGATACAATGAGCAGTTCTTC
CDR3aa: CASSYPGLAGYNEQFF

v_gene: TRBV7-9
abundance: -
d_gene: TRBD1
j_gene: TRBJ2-1
CDR3nt: TGTGCCAGCAGCTTACCTCGTCCGGGACAGGGGGCCAATGAGCAGTTCTTC
CDR3aa: CASSLPRPGQGANEQFF

v_gene: TRBV7-8
abundance: many
d_gene: -
j_gene: TRBJ1-1
CDR3nt: TGTGCCAGCAGCTTAAGAGAGAACACTGAAGCTTTCTTT
CDR3aa: CASSLRENTEAFF

v_gene: TRBV25-1
abundance: -
d_gene: TRBD2
j_gene: TRBJ2-7
CDR3nt: TGTGCCAGCAGTCCGACTAGCGGGCCCCTTCCGGGAGAGCAGTACTTC
CDR3aa: CASSPTSGPLPGEQYF

v_gene: TRBV20-1
abundance: few
d_gene: -
j_gene: TRBJ2-7
CDR3nt: TGCAGTGCTAGAGAGAGACAGGTCCTCTACGAGCAGTACTTC
CDR3aa: CSARERQVLYEQYF

v_gene: TRBV6-2/TRBV6-3
abundance: few
d_gene: -
j_gene: TRBJ1-6
CDR3nt: TGTGCCAGCAGTCTCAGCGTGAGTTCACCCCTCCACTTT
CDR3aa: CASSLSVSSPLHF

v_gene: TRBV7-8
abundance: -
d_gene: TRBD2
j_gene: TRBJ2-3
CDR3nt: TGTGCCAGCAGCTTACCGAGGCGGGAGGGTTCCCGCACAGATACGCAGTATTTT
CDR3aa: CASSLPRREGSRTDTQYF

v_gene: TRBV4-3
abundance: once
d_gene: -
j_gene: TRBJ2-7
CDR3nt: TGCGCCAGCAGCCAAGGACCGGGACGGCACTACGAGCAGTACTTC
CDR3aa: CASSQGPGRHYEQYF

v_gene: TRBV12-3/TRBV12-4
abundance: -
d_gene: TRBD1
j_gene: TRBJ2-2
CDR3nt: TGTGCCAGCAGTTTTGCGGACAGGGTCAACACCGGGGAGCTGTTTTTT
CDR3aa: CASSFADRVNTGELFF

v_gene: TRBV4-3
abundance: -
d_gene: -
j_gene: TRBJ1-5
CDR3nt: TGCGCCAGCAGCCAAGAAGTGGGATTGGATCAGCCCCAGCATTTT
CDR3aa: CASSQEVGLDQPQHF

v_gene: TRBV7-9
abundance: many
d_gene: TRBD2
j_gene: TRBJ2-1
CDR3nt: TGTGCCAGCAGCCCCCGGACTAGCGGGAGCTACAATGAGCAGTTCTTC
CDR3aa: CASSPRTSGSYNEQFF

v_gene: TRBV11-3
abundance: -
d_gene: -
j_gene: TRBJ2-3
CDR3nt: TGTGCCAGCAGCAACTACAGGGCGGTCGTGGATACGCAGTATTTT
CDR3aa: CASSNYRAVVDTQYF

v_gene: TRBV24-1
abundance: few
d_gene: TRBD2
j_gene: TRBJ2-2
CDR3nt: TGTGCCACCGGGGGACTAGCGGGGACCGGGGAGCTGTTTTTT
CDR3aa: CATGGLAGTGELFF

v_gene: TRBV20-1
abundance: -
d_gene: -
j_gene: TRBJ2-7
CDR3nt: TGCAGTGCTGAAAGATCCTACGAGCAGTACTTC
CDR3aa: CSAERSYEQYF

v_gene: TRBV30
abundance: few
d_gene: -
j_gene: TRBJ1-2
CDR3nt: TGTGCCTGGAGTGTCGGTTTTGAGAACTCTGGCTACACCTTC
CDR3aa: CAWSVGFENSGYTF

v_gene: TRBV4-2
abundance: -
d_gene: -
j_gene: TRBJ2-5
CDR3nt: TGTGCCAGCAGCCAAGAAACCGGGCACCCCCAAGAGACCCAGTACTTC
CDR3aa: CASSQETGHPQETQYF

v_gene: TRBV12-3/TRBV12-4
abundance: -
d_gene: -
j_gene: TRBJ1-2
CDR3nt: TGTGCCAGCAGCCTGACAGGAATCTATGGCTACACCTTC
CDR3aa: CASSLTGIYGYTF

v_gene: TRBV12-3/TRBV12-4
abundance: few
d_gene: -
j_gene: TRBJ2-1
CDR3nt: TGTGCCAGCACTCTTTCGACGTACAATGAGCAGTTCTTC
CDR3aa: CASTLSTYNEQFF

v_gene: TRBV12-3/TRBV12-4
abundance: -
d_gene: TRBD2
j_gene: TRBJ2-1
CDR3nt: TGTGCCAGCAGTTTGCGGGAGCACAATGAGCAGTTCTTC
CDR3aa: CASSLREHNEQFF

v_gene: TRBV5-1
abundance: -
d_gene: TRBD1
j_gene: TRBJ2-2
CDR3nt: TGCGCCAGCAGCTACGGACAGGACGTATCGAACACCGGGGAGCTGTTTTTT
CDR3aa: CASSYGQDVSNTGELFF

v_gene: TRBV20-1
abundance: -
d_gene: -
j_gene: TRBJ1-4
CDR3nt: TGCAGTGCTAGAGAGTGGCAGAATAATGAAAAACTGTTTTTT
CDR3aa: CSAREWQNNEKLFF

v_gene: TRBV7-2
abundance: -
d_gene: -
j_gene: TRBJ2-3
CDR3nt: TGTGCCAGCAGCTTAGGGGACCAGGGATCCCCCACAGATACGCAGTATTTT
CDR3aa: CASSLGDQGSPTDTQYF

v_gene: TRBV3-1
abundance: -
d_gene: -
j_gene: TRBJ2-1
CDR3nt: TGTGCCAGCAGCCAAGAGGACAGTGTGGAGCAGTTCTTC
CDR3aa: CASSQEDSVEQFF

v_gene: TRBV9
abundance: few
d_gene: -
j_gene: TRBJ2-7
CDR3nt: TGTGCCAGCAGCGTAGGGGCTGGCGTGGGAGAGCAGTACTTC
CDR3aa: CASSVGAGVGEQYF

v_gene: TRBV7-9
abundance: few
d_gene: -
j_gene: TRBJ2-2
CDR3nt: TGTGCCAGCAGCCTTTTGGGTGGTTTCACCGGGGAGCTGTTTTTT
CDR3aa: CASSLLGGFTGELFF

v_gene: TRBV6-1
abundance: few
d_gene: -
j_gene: TRBJ1-2
CDR3nt: TGTGCCAGCAGTTCCCGAGAATTGGGGGACTATGGCTACACCTTC
CDR3aa: CASSSRELGDYGYTF

v_gene: TRBV4-1
abundance: once
d_gene: TRBD2
j_gene: TRBJ2-1
CDR3nt: TGCGCCAGCAGCCTCGGGGGGGAGGGCCAATACAATGAGCAGTTCTTC
CDR3aa: CASSLGGEGQYNEQFF

v_gene: TRBV7-9
abundance: -
d_gene: TRBD1
j_gene: TRBJ1-1
CDR3nt: TGTGCCAGCAGCCCTCGGGACAGTGTTTTCTTTGTGGCTGAAGCTTTCTTT
CDR3aa: CASSPRDSVFFVAEAFF

v_gene: TRBV11-2
abundance: -
d_gene: -
j_gene: TRBJ2-3
CDR3nt: TGTGCCAGCAGCTTCAACGATCCTGGACCCACAGATACGCAGTATTTT
CDR3aa: CASSFNDPGPTDTQYF

v_gene: TRBV7-3
abundance: few
d_gene: -
j_gene: TRBJ2-3
CDR3nt: TGTGCCAGCAGCCAGGTCGGGGGGCGGGCAGATACGCAGTATTTT
CDR3aa: CASSQVGGRADTQYF

v_gene: TRBV21-1
abundance: -
d_gene: -
j_gene: TRBJ1-2
CDR3nt: TGTGCCAGCAAGGGAGGCTACACCTTC
CDR3aa: CASKGGYTF

v_gene: TRBV7-2
abundance: few
d_gene: -
j_gene: TRBJ2-6
CDR3nt: TGTGCCAGCAGCCTAAGGATGTCTGGGGCCAACGTCCTGACTTTC
CDR3aa: CASSLRMSGANVLTF

v_gene: TRBV20-1
abundance: few
d_gene: -
j_gene: TRBJ2-7
CDR3nt: TGCAGTGCTAGAGATAAAGAGGACAGCCTCTACGAGCAGTACTTC
CDR3aa: CSARDKEDSLYEQYF

v_gene: TRBV2
abundance: once
d_gene: TRBD2
j_gene: TRBJ2-2
CDR3nt: TGTGCCACCGCACTAGCGGGGGGGTACACCGGGGAGCTGTTTTTT
CDR3aa: CATALAGGYTGELFF

v_gene: TRBV9
abundance: -
d_gene: -
j_gene: TRBJ2-1
CDR3nt: TGTGCCAGCAGCGTAGCATCCGGGCGTTCAGCTTTCGATGAGCAGTTCTTC
CDR3aa: CASSVASGRSAFDEQFF

v_gene: TRBV15
abundance: -
d_gene: -
j_gene: TRBJ2-5
CDR3nt: TGTGCCACCAGCAGAGACTCAGAGGGTCTTCAGACCCAGTACTTC
CDR3aa: CATSRDSEGLQTQYF

v_gene: TRBV7-6
abundance: few
d_gene: TRBD2
j_gene: TRBJ2-1
CDR3nt: TGTGCCAGCAGCATGACTAGCGGGAGTTTCCATGAGCAGTTCTTC
CDR3aa: CASSMTSGSFHEQFF

v_gene: TRBV12-3/TRBV12-4
abundance: few
d_gene: TRBD1
j_gene: TRBJ2-5
CDR3nt: TGTGCCAGCAGTTCACAGGGGGGAGAAGAGACCCAGTACTTC
CDR3aa: CASSSQGGEETQYF

v_gene: TRBV6-4
abundance: -
d_gene: -
j_gene: TRBJ2-3
CDR3nt: TGTGCCAGCAGTGAGGAACCGGGGGGCCGGGGCACAGATACGCAGTATTTT
CDR3aa: CASSEEPGGRGTDTQYF

v_gene: TRBV7-9
abundance: -
d_gene: -
j_gene: TRBJ2-7
CDR3nt: TGTGCCAGCAGAACCGGCGGAGGGTTCAGAAAGCAGTACTTC
CDR3aa: CASRTGGGFRKQYF